This T cell receptor (beta chain) was captured by sequencing in a study of blood T cell repertoires in COVID-19. For the study at large: Sample material is recorded as cDNA or gDNA derived from T cells, B-cell-depleted T cells, or PBMCs.

Clones were read by immunoSEQ multiplex PCR, and TCRdb kept only the in-frame ones, dropping some. The sample shows under 150,000 clones, roughly 90% of them seen only once. The CDR3 covers 14 residues. Trimming took off 4 bases at V and 1 base at J, with 9 bases between the two ends. Germline-derived CDR1 and CDR2 are KGHDR and SFDVKD. The sequenced sample consisted of peripheral blood. This rearrangement joins TRBV24-1 to TRBJ2-5; D is uncertain. The origin of this receptor is a man aged 60-69 years with COVID-19, enrolled during active disease. This chain's CDR3 is CATSDPRFQETQYF. The CDR3 region has the DNA TGTGCCACCAGTGACCCCAGATTCCAAGAGACCCAGTACTTC.